This passage covers 21 T cell receptor beta chains from one sample sequenced in a study of vaccination effects on CD4 cells after COVID-19. Antigen-specific CD4+ T cells were expanded (with viral peptide pools) by the ViraFEST assay ahead of sequencing. It was after around 10 days of culture that CD4+ T cells were isolated. Absence of prior SARS-CoV-2 infection characterized the vaccine recipients, who showed negative nucleocapsid antibodies. Assay used: immunoSEQ multiplex PCR; TCRdb lists only in-frame clones, some missing. The data contain tens of thousands of clones, about 68% of them singletons. No cognate antigen is known for these TCRs. The sample was CD4+ T cells from PBMCs cultured with HCoV-NL63 spike peptides, taken before COVID-19 vaccination. The receptor set was obtained from a human donor who received a COVID-19 vaccine.

The J gene is TRBJ1-5, the V gene TRBV2; no clear D. The CDR3 runs to 15 residues. CDR1 is SNHLY, CDR2 FYNNEI, per germline. The germline V and J ends were trimmed by 4 bases and 4 bases, with 14 bases remaining between them. This CDR3 reads CASSGENGPNQPQHF. The DNA for the CDR3 is TGTGCCAGCAGTGGGGAAAATGGCCCGAATCAGCCCCAGCATTTT.

This chain joins TRBV19 and TRBJ2-7, with 9 nucleotides matching TRBD1. The CDR3 covers 16 residues. V gave up 4 bases and J gave up 6 bases; unmatched junction bases: 13. Germline CDR1 is LNHDA and CDR2 is SQIVND (reference sequence). CDR3 region: CASSTSLGQGSGEQYF. CDR3 coding DNA: TGTGCCAGTAGTACCTCCCTGGGACAGGGAAGCGGCGAGCAGTACTTC. Together with reference TRBV19 and TRBJ2-7, the CDR3 gives the full variable domain: DGGITQSPKYLFRKEGQNVTLSCEQNLNHDAMYWYRQDPGQGLRLIYYSQIVNDFQKGDIAEGYSVSREKKESFPLTVTSAQKNPTAFYLCASSTSLGQGSGEQYFGPGTRLTVT.

The rearrangement uses TRBV12-3 or TRBV12-4 and TRBJ1-1, with D uncertain. This CDR3 is 12 amino acids long. V lost 3 bases to trimming and J lost 4 bases, with 6 bases between them. The CDR3 is CASSFPGTEAFF. DNA of the CDR3: TGTGCCAGCAGTTTCCCGGGCACTGAAGCTTTCTTT.

The V and J genes are TRBV2 and TRBJ2-7; no clear D. Germline assignment: CDR1 SNHLY and CDR2 FYNNEI. Trimming removed 6 bases from V and 3 bases from J, with 9 bases in between. This CDR3 contains 12 residues. The CDR3 spells CASSGTSYEQYF. The CDR3 coding sequence is TGTGCCAGCAGCGGCACAAGCTACGAGCAGTACTTC.

This clone has a single count. V usage is TRBV3-1 (or the pseudogene TRBV3-2) and J usage is TRBJ2-7, with D perhaps given as TRBD1 or TRBD2 (5 bases each). In germline, CDR1 is LGHDT, CDR2 YNNKEL (reference sequence). The V gene lost 5 bases and the J gene lost 2 bases, with 16 bases spanning the gap. CDR3 length equals 15 residues. The CDR3 loop is CASSYLGRSTYEQYF. In DNA form, the CDR3 reads TGTGCCAGCAGCTACCTGGGACGGAGTACCTACGAGCAGTACTTC.

This clone appeared once. The V gene is TRBV7-8, the J gene TRBJ2-7, with no clear D. Germline V lookup: CDR1 SGHVS, CDR2 FQNEAQ. Trimming left V 3 bases short and J 6 bases short, with 15 bases between. The CDR3 runs to 14 residues. In DNA, the CDR3 is TGTGCCAGCAGCTTCGAGCCCTTGATAGGCGAGCAGTACTTC. This sequence encodes CASSFEPLIGEQYF.

This rearrangement joins TRBV19 to TRBJ2-1; D possibly corresponds to TRBD2 (7 bases). From germline, CDR1 is LNHDA and CDR2 SQIVND (reference sequence). V dropped 5 bases and J dropped 4 bases, with 15 bases sitting between them. The CDR3 is made up of 15 amino acids. The CDR3 nucleotides are TGTGCCAGTAGTTCACGGGGGGCTAAGTACAATGAGCAGTTCTTC. Residues: CASSSRGAKYNEQFF.

As regards this clone: Its ends do not fully match the called genes, so a read error is possible. The genes are TRBV7-7 and TRBJ2-5, with a weak D call TRBD2 (5 bases). The CDR3 has 16 residues. Germline V gene lookup returns CDR1 SSHAT and CDR2 FNYEAQ (reference sequence). The CDR3 region has the DNA TGTGCTAGCAGCTTAGTAGGATCGGGAAAACAAGAGACCCAGTACTTC. It codes for CASSLVGSGKQETQYF.

CDR3 amino acids: CASSQVVGYEQYF. CDR3 coding DNA: TGTGCCAGCAGCCAAGTTGTCGGCTACGAGCAGTACTTC. The gene calls are TRBV14 and TRBJ2-7, with no clear D. The CDR3 totals 13 residues. The ends were cut back, 1 base at V and 3 bases at J, with 7 bases in the middle. Per germline, CDR1 SGHDN and CDR2 FVKESK. Based on the CDR3 plus reference TRBV14 and TRBJ2-7, the full variable domain is EAGVTQFPSHSVIEKGQTVTLRCDPISGHDNLYWYRRVMGKEIKFLLHFVKESKQDESGMPNNRFLAERTGGTYSTLKVQPAELEDSGVYFCASSQVVGYEQYFGPGTRLTVT.

The chain is built from TRBV20-1 and TRBJ1-1; D remains unclear. V lost 3 bases and J 1 base, leaving 12 bases between the germline ends. Germline-derived CDR1 and CDR2 are DFQATT and SNEGSKA (reference sequence). The CDR3 covers 14 residues. The CDR3 nucleotides are TGCAGTGCTAGTGATCCCAATTCGAACACTGAAGCTTTCTTT. This gives the protein CSASDPNSNTEAFF.

This clone was recorded a few times. The chain has TRBV4-2 and TRBJ1-2; D may be TRBD1 (6 bases). Deletions cut 1 base from V and 8 bases from J, with 29 bases between. Per the germline V gene, CDR1 is LGHNA and CDR2 is YNFKEQ. The CDR3 is made up of 19 amino acids. The CDR3: CASSQVGRTAARPRCGYTF. As DNA, the CDR3 is TGTGCCAGCAGCCAAGTCGGCCGGACAGCAGCTCGACCCCGCTGCGGCTACACCTTC.

V usage is TRBV7-9 and J usage is TRBJ1-2, with unresolved D. This CDR3 has 13 amino acids. CDR1 is SEHNR and CDR2 is FQNEAQ in the germline V gene (reference sequence). Deletions cut 5 bases from V and 6 bases from J, with 13 bases between. CDR3 sequence (DNA): TGTGCCAGCAGCCCGGGTAGGGATAATGGCTACACCTTC. It is translated as CASSPGRDNGYTF.

The chain has TRBV7-6 and TRBJ1-2; TRBD1 is a possible D gene (6 bases). Germline V gives CDR1 SGHVS, CDR2 FNYEAQ. This CDR3 comprises 15 residues. The V and J ends lost 1 base and 7 bases respectively, with 16 bases between them. The CDR3 nucleotides are TGTGCCAGCAGCTTAGAAGGGCAGGGGAGGGGTGGCTACACCTTC. It translates to CASSLEGQGRGGYTF. The full variable domain, completed using reference TRBV7-6 and TRBJ1-2, is GAGVSQSPRYKVTKRGQDVALRCDPISGHVSLYWYRQALGQGPEFLTYFNYEAQQDKSGLPNDRFSAERPEGSISTLTIQRTEQRDSAMYRCASSLEGQGRGGYTFGSGTRLTVV.

This clone was found a few times. This chain joins TRBV27 and TRBJ1-2; D might be TRBD1 (6 bases). The V gene's germline CDR1 is MNHEY and CDR2 SMNVEV (reference sequence). The length of the CDR3 is 16 residues. V lost 4 bases, J lost 6 bases, and 21 bases lay in between. CDR3 region: CASSSQGGGRENGYTF. The CDR3 bases are TGTGCCAGCAGTTCCCAAGGCGGGGGCAGGGAGAATGGCTACACCTTC.

The rearrangement links TRBV20-1 to TRBJ2-7; perhaps TRBD2 as D (5 bases). The CDR3 runs to 11 residues. V dropped 2 bases and J dropped 8 bases, with 10 bases sitting between them. Germline CDR1 is DFQATT and CDR2 is SNEGSKA (reference sequence). The CDR3 sequence is CSARKDFQQYF. CDR3 bases: TGCAGTGCTAGAAAGGACTTTCAGCAGTACTTC.

The CDR3 region has the DNA TGTGCCAGCAGTTCCAGCGGGGGCCGCACAGATACGCAGTATTTT. This encodes CASSSSGGRTDTQYF. This sequence joins TRBV25-1 and TRBJ2-3; 8 bases agree with TRBD2. CDR3 size: 15 residues. Losses at the gene ends were 5 bases for V and 1 base for J; bases not matched to a gene: 5. Germline-derived CDR1 and CDR2 are MGHDK and SYGVNS.

CDR3 DNA: TGTGCCTGGAACCTAGCAAGCGGGGGGCATGAGCAGTTCTTC. Translating it yields CAWNLASGGHEQFF. The gene calls are TRBV30 and TRBJ2-1; 9 positions agree with TRBD2. CDR3 size: 14 residues. Germline V gene data show CDR1 as GTSNPN and CDR2 as SVGIG (reference sequence). The V gene end was trimmed by 4 bases and the J gene end by 8 bases; junction bases not matched to a gene: 9. The full variable domain, its missing parts supplied by reference TRBV30 and TRBJ2-1, is SQTIHQWPATLVQPVGSPLSLECTVEGTSNPNLYWYRQAAGRGLQLLFYSVGIGQISSEVPQNLSASRPQDRQFILSSKKLLLSDSGFYLCAWNLASGGHEQFFGPGTRLTVL.

The chain employs TRBV10-3 and TRBJ2-7; D possibly corresponds to TRBD1 (6 bases). Per the germline V gene, CDR1 is ENHRY and CDR2 is SYGVKD. V was pared by 11 bases and J by 5 bases, with 19 bases between. This CDR3 is built from 13 residues. CDR3 residues: CAVLHTTGNEQYF. CDR3 bases: TGTGCCGTTCTTCATACCACAGGGAACGAGCAGTACTTC.

This clone was seen a handful of times. The V gene is TRBV28, the J gene TRBJ2-7; D gene uncertain. CDR1 is MDHEN, CDR2 SYDVKM, per germline. The CDR3 extends over 14 amino acids. Trimming took off 4 bases at V and 1 base at J, with 11 bases between the two ends. In DNA, the CDR3 is TGTGCCAGCAGTTCAACCCAGGTTTCCTACGAGCAGTACTTC. It encodes CASSSTQVSYEQYF.

V and J are TRBV20-1 and TRBJ2-5; D gene ambiguous. The V gene's germline CDR1 is DFQATT and CDR2 SNEGSKA (reference sequence). The CDR3 is made up of 12 amino acids. V was trimmed by 3 bases and J by 3 bases, leaving 8 bases between them. CDR3 sequence reads: CSASGQEETQYF. The CDR3 DNA sequence: TGCAGTGCTAGTGGGCAGGAAGAGACCCAGTACTTC.

The rearrangement uses TRBV30 and TRBJ1-1; D gene ambiguous. The germline V gene has CDR1 GTSNPN and CDR2 SVGIG (reference sequence). This CDR3 comprises 12 residues. Trimming pared 3 bases from V and 6 bases from J, leaving 11 bases between. CDR3 protein: CAWSRQRSEAFF. In DNA form, the CDR3 reads TGTGCCTGGAGCAGGCAGCGCTCTGAAGCTTTCTTT.